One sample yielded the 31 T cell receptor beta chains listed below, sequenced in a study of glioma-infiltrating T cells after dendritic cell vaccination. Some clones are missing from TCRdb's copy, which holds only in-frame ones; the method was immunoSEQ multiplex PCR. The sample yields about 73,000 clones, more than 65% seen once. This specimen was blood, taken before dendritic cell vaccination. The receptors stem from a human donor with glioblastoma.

Here the CDR3 reads CASAADSYNEQFF. CDR3 nucleotide sequence: TGTGCCAGCGCTGCTGACAGTTACAATGAGCAGTTCTTC. The gene calls are TRBV6-4 and TRBJ2-1; D is perhaps TRBD1 (5 bases). Looked up from germline, CDR1 is MRHNA and CDR2 is SNTAGT. Trimming left V 8 bases short and J 4 bases short, with 12 bases between. The CDR3 has 13 amino acids.

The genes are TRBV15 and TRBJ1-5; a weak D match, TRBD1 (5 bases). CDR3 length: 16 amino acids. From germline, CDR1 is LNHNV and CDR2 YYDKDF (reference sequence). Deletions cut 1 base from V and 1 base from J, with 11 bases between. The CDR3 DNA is TGTGCCACCAGCAGAGGCAGGGCGAGGAGCAATCAGCCCCAGCATTTT. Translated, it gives CATSRGRARSNQPQHF.

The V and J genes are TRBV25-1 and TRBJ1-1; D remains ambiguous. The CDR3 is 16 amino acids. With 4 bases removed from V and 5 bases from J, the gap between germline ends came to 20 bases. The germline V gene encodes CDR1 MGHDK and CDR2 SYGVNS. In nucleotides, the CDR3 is TGTGCCAGCAGTGGTGGACCCCAGACGGGGAAGACTGAAGCTTTCTTT. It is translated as CASSGGPQTGKTEAFF.

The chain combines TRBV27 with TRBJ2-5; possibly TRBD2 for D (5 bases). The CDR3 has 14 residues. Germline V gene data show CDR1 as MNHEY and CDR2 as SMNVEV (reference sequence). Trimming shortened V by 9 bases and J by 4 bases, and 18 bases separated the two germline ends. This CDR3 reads CASCLYSRGETQYF. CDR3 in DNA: TGTGCCAGTTGTCTTTACAGCCGGGGAGAGACCCAGTACTTC.

This CDR3 reads CASSEAGGVGRDTQYF. CDR3 coding DNA: TGTGCCAGCAGTGAAGCGGGGGGAGTGGGGCGAGATACGCAGTATTTT. The rearrangement joins TRBV6-1 to TRBJ2-3, with D possibly TRBD2 on 6 matching bases. Trimming removed 0 bases at V and 5 bases at J, with 15 bases between. Germline CDR1 reads MNHNS; CDR2 reads SASEGT. This CDR3 is built from 16 residues.

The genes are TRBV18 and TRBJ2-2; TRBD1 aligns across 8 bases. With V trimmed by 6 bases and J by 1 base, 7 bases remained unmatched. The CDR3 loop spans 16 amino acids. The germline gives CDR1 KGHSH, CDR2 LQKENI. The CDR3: CASSQDDRGNTGELFF. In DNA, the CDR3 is TGTGCCAGCTCCCAAGACGACAGGGGGAACACCGGGGAGCTGTTTTTT.

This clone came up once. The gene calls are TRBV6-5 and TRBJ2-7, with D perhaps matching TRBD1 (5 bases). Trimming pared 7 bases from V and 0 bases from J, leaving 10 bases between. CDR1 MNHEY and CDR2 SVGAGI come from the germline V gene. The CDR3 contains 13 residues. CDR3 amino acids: CASTAGNSYEQYF. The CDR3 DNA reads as TGTGCCAGCACGGCAGGGAACTCCTACGAGCAGTACTTC.

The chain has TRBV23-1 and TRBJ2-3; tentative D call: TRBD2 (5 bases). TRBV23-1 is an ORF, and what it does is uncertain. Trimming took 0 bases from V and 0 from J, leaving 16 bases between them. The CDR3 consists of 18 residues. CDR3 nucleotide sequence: TGCGCCAGCAGTCAATCTTGTGGGAGTGGACGTAGCACAGATACGCAGTATTTT. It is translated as CASSQSCGSGRSTDTQYF.

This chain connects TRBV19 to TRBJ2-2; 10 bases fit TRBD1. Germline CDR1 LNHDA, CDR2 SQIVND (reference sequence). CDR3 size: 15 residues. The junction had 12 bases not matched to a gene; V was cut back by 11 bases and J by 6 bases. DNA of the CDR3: TGTGCCTCAGACGCGGGACAGGGGTTCTCCGGGGAGCTGTTTTTT. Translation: CASDAGQGFSGELFF. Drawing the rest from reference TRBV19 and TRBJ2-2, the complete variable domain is DGGITQSPKYLFRKEGQNVTLSCEQNLNHDAMYWYRQDPGQGLRLIYYSQIVNDFQKGDIAEGYSVSREKKESFPLTVTSAQKNPTAFYLCASDAGQGFSGELFFGEGSRLTVL.

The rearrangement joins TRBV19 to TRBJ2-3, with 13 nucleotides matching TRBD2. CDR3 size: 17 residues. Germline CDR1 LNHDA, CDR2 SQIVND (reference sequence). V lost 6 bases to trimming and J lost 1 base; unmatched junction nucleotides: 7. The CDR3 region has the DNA TGTGCCAGTAGCGGGACTAGCGGGATTGGGGGCACAGATACGCAGTATTTT. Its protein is CASSGTSGIGGTDTQYF.

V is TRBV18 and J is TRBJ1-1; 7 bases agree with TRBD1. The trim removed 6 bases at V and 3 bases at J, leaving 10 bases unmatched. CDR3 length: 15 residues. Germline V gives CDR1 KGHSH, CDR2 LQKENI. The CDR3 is CASSSDRVADTEAFF. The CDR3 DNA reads TGTGCCAGCTCGTCAGACAGGGTAGCCGACACTGAAGCTTTCTTT.

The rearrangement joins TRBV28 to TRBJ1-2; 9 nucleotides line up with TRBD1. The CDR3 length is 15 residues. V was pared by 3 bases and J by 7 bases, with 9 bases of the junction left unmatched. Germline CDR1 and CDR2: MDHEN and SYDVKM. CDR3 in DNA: TGTGCCAGCAGTTTGGGGACAGGGAGAAGGAGTGGCTACACCTTC. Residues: CASSLGTGRRSGYTF.

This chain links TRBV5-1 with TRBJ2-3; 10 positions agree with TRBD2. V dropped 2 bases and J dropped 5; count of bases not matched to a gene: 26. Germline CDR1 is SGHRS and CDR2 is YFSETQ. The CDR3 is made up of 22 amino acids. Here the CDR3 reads CASSFDRGRSLAGERLEDTQYF. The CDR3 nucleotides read TGCGCCAGCAGCTTCGACAGGGGAAGGAGCCTAGCGGGAGAGCGGTTGGAAGATACGCAGTATTTT.

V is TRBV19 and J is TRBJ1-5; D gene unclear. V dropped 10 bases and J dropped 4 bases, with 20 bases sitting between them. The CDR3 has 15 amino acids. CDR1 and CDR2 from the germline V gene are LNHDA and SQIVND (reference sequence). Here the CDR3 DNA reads TGTGCCACACGAAGGAGGGTGGATCCAAATCAGCCCCAGCATTTT. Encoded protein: CATRRRVDPNQPQHF.

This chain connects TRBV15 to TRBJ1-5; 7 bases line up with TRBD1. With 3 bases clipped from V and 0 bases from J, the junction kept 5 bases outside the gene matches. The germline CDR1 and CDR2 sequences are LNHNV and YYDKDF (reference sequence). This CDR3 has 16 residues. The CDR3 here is CATSRNRGYSNQPQHF. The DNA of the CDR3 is TGTGCCACCAGCAGGAACAGGGGTTATAGCAATCAGCCCCAGCATTTT.

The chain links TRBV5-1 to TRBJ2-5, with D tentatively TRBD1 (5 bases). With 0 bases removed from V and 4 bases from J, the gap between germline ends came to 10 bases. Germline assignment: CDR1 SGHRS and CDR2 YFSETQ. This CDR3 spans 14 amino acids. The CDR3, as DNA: TGCGCCAGCAGCTTGGTCCGGCAGGGAGAGACCCAGTACTTC. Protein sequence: CASSLVRQGETQYF.

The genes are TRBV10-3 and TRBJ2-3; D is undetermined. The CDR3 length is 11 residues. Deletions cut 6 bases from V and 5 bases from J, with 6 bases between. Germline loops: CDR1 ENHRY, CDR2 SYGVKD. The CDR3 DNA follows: TGTGCCATCAGGAAACTAGATACGCAGTATTTT. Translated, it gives CAIRKLDTQYF.

CDR3 DNA sequence: TGCGCCAGCAGCAGTGGTCCCGGGAGCCACAATCAGCCCCAGCATTTT. It is translated as CASSSGPGSHNQPQHF. The V and J genes are TRBV5-1 and TRBJ1-5; D gene unclear. V gave up 4 bases and J gave up 3 bases, with 17 bases separating them. The germline V gene encodes CDR1 SGHRS and CDR2 YFSETQ. There are 16 residues in the CDR3.

The CDR3 sequence: CASSEGRGQTPLHF. CDR3 sequence (DNA): TGTGCCAGCAGTGAAGGCAGGGGGCAAACACCCCTCCACTTT. The chain has TRBV25-1 and TRBJ1-6; TRBD1 agrees at 8 bases. The CDR3 runs to 14 residues. V lost 2 bases to trimming and J lost 11 bases; unmatched junction nucleotides: 5. Looked up from germline, CDR1 is MGHDK and CDR2 is SYGVNS.

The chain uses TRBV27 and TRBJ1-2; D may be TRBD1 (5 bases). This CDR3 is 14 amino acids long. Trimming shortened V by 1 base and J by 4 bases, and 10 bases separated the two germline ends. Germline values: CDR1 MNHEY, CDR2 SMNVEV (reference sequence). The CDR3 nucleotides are TGTGCCAGCAGTTTATGGGGGGTAGGCTATGGCTACACCTTC. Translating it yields CASSLWGVGYGYTF.

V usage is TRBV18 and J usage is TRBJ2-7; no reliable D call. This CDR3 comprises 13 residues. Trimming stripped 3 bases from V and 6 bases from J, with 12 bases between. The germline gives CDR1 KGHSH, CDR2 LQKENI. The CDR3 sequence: CASSPPTASEQYV. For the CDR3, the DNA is TGTGCCAGCTCACCTCCCACGGCCAGCGAGCAGTACGTC.

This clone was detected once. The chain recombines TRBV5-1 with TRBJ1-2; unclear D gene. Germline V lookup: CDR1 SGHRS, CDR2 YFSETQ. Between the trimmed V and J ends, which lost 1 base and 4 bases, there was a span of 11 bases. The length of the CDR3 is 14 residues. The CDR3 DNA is TGCGCCAGCAGCTTGTCGACTCCAGTCTATGGCTACACCTTC. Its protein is CASSLSTPVYGYTF.

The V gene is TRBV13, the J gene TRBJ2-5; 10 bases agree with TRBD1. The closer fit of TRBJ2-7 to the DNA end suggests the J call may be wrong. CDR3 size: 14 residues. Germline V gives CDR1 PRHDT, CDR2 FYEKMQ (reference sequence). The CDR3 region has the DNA TGTGCCAGCAGCTTACGGGACAGGGGCTACGAGCAGTACTTC. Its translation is CASSLRDRGYEQYF.

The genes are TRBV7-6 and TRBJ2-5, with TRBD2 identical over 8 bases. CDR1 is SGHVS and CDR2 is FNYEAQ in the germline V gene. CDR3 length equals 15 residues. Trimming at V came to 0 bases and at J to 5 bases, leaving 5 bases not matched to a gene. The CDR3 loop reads CASSLAGPSGETQYF. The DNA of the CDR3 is TGTGCCAGCAGCTTAGCTGGGCCTAGCGGGGAGACCCAGTACTTC.

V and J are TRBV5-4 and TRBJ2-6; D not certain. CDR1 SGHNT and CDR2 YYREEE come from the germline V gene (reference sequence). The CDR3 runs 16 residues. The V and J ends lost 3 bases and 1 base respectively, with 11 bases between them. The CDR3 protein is CASSSSGRSGANVLTF. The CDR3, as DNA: TGTGCCAGCAGCTCCTCCGGCAGGTCTGGGGCCAACGTCCTGACTTTC.

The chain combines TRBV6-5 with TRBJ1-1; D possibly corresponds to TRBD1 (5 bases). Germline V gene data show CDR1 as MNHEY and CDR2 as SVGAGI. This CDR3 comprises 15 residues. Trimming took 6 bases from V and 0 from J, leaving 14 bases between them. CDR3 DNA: TGTGCCAGCAGGGGTGGGGGGTTCATGAACACTGAAGCTTTCTTT. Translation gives CASRGGGFMNTEAFF.

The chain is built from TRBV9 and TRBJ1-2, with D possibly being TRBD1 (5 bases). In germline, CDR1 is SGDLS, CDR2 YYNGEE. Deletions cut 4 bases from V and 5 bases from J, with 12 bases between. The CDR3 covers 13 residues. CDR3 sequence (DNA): TGTGCCAGCAGCCAAGTACAGGCGTATGGCTACACCTTC. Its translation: CASSQVQAYGYTF.

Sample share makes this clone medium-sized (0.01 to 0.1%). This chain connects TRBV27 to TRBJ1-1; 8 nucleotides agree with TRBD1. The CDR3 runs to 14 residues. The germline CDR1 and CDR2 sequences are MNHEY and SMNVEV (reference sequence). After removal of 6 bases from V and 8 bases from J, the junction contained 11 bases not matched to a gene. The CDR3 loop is CASRLTGDHLEAFF. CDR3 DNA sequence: TGTGCCAGCAGGCTGACAGGGGACCATCTCGAAGCTTTCTTT.

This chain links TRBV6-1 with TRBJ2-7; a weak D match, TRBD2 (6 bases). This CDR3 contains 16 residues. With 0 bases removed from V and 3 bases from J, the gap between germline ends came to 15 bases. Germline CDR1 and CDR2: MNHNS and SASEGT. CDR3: CASSEASTGGSYEQYF. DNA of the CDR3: TGTGCCAGCAGTGAAGCGAGTACTGGGGGGAGCTACGAGCAGTACTTC.

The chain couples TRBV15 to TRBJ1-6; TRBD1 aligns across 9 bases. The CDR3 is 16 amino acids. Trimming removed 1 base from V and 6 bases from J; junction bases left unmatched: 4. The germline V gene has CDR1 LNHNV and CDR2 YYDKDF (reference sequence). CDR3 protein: CATSRVQGQGNSPLHF. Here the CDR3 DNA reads TGTGCCACCAGCAGAGTTCAGGGACAGGGTAATTCACCCCTCCACTTT.

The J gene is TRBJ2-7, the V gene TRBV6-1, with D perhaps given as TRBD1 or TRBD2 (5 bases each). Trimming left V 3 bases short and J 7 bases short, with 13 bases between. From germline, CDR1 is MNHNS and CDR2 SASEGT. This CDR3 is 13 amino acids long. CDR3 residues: CASSDWGFREQYV. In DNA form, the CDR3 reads TGTGCCAGCAGTGATTGGGGGTTCCGGGAGCAGTACGTC.